Below, 21 T cell receptor beta chains from the same sample are listed, as sequenced in a study of T cell changes during pregnancy in multiple sclerosis. The table came from immunoSEQ multiplex PCR; TCRdb's copy has only in-frame clones and leaves some out. The sample has roughly 42,000 clones, 85% to 90% seen once; the top ten hold 0.58%. The sequencing used CD4+ T cells from peripheral blood mononuclear cells, collected in the first trimester of pregnancy. These receptors came from a female donor with multiple sclerosis, enrolled in a pregnancy study.

V usage is TRBV7-9 and J usage is TRBJ1-2; 8 positions agree with TRBD1. Germline V gene sequence: CDR1 SEHNR, CDR2 FQNEAQ (reference sequence). The CDR3 is 14 amino acids. With 6 bases clipped from V and 2 bases from J, the junction kept 5 bases outside the gene matches. CDR3 DNA sequence: TGTGCCAGCAGATTTACAGGGGGAAACTATGGCTACACCTTC. Translated, it gives CASRFTGGNYGYTF.

V gene TRBV15 combines with J gene TRBJ1-1; TRBD1 is a possible D gene (5 bases). CDR1 LNHNV and CDR2 YYDKDF come from the germline V gene (reference sequence). The CDR3 contains 16 residues. Trimming cost V 1 base and J 4 bases, with 16 bases left between them. The CDR3 loop reads CATSRAIGRGGTEAFF. The CDR3 bases are TGTGCCACCAGCAGAGCAATAGGGAGGGGCGGCACTGAAGCTTTCTTT.

The chain recombines TRBV7-7 with TRBJ2-3; TRBD1 agrees at 9 bases. The germline CDR1 and CDR2 sequences are SSHAT and FNYEAQ (reference sequence). V lost 5 bases to trimming and J lost 0 bases; unmatched junction nucleotides: 3. The CDR3 runs 15 residues. The CDR3 is CASSQTGGSTDTQYF. The DNA for the CDR3 is TGTGCCAGCAGCCAGACAGGGGGAAGCACAGATACGCAGTATTTT.

The chain has TRBV19 and TRBJ1-5; the D gene is possibly TRBD1 (6 bases). Trimming stripped 2 bases from V and 3 bases from J, with 17 bases between. The CDR3 covers 17 residues. The germline V gene has CDR1 LNHDA and CDR2 SQIVND (reference sequence). The chain's CDR3 is CASSINLWTDYNQPQHF. The DNA for the CDR3 is TGTGCCAGTAGTATAAATCTATGGACAGACTACAATCAGCCCCAGCATTTT.

The chain has TRBV7-3 and TRBJ2-1; 8 positions agree with TRBD2. The J segment lost 7 bases and the V segment lost 6 bases, leaving 5 bases of the junction unmatched. The CDR3 extends over 13 amino acids. The germline CDR1 and CDR2 sequences are SGHTA and FQGTGA. The DNA for the CDR3 is TGTGCCAGCAGTCTGACTAGCGCAAATGAGCAGTTCTTC. Translated: CASSLTSANEQFF.

This clone was observed a single time. The J gene is TRBJ1-1, the V gene TRBV6-1, with 7 bases identical to TRBD1. J lost 0 bases, V lost 6 bases, and 7 bases had no gene match. The CDR3 has 15 amino acids. Germline loops: CDR1 MNHNS, CDR2 SASEGT. Here the CDR3 DNA reads TGTGCCAGCAGGGGACAGCTTAACATGAACACTGAAGCTTTCTTT. It encodes CASRGQLNMNTEAFF.

The rearrangement links TRBV7-8 to TRBJ2-1, with TRBD2 matching over 10 bases. From germline, CDR1 is SGHVS and CDR2 FQNEAQ. Trimming at V came to 1 base and at J to 7 bases, leaving 7 bases not matched to a gene. CDR3 length: 16 amino acids. CDR3 sequence reads: CASSLGRTSGGNEQFF. CDR3 bases: TGTGCCAGCAGCTTAGGAAGGACTAGCGGTGGAAATGAGCAGTTCTTC.

In its sample, this clone was seen once. The chain recombines TRBV27 with TRBJ1-1; weak D call: TRBD1 (5 bases). The CDR3 spans 14 residues. The V and J ends lost 2 bases and 4 bases respectively, with 11 bases between them. CDR1 and CDR2 (germline): MNHEY, SMNVEV (reference sequence). The CDR3 is CASSLAGRTTEAFF. CDR3 sequence (DNA): TGTGCCAGCAGTTTAGCGGGGCGGACCACTGAAGCTTTCTTT.

The chain carries TRBV4-3 and TRBJ1-2; the D gene is possibly TRBD1 (6 bases). The CDR3 consists of 14 residues. CDR1 and CDR2 (germline): LGHNA, YSLEER. Deletions cut 3 bases from V and 8 bases from J, with 16 bases between. Here the CDR3 DNA reads TGCGCCAGCAGCCATACCGGGGGGGGCTACGGCTACACCTTC. Translated, it gives CASSHTGGGYGYTF.

The chain joins TRBV28 to TRBJ1-2; 7 bases align to TRBD1. The CDR3 has 13 residues. Trimming at V came to 5 bases and at J to 4 bases, leaving 4 bases not matched to a gene. Per germline, CDR1 MDHEN and CDR2 SYDVKM. The CDR3 DNA sequence: TGTGCCAGCAGTCCCGGGACAGTCTATGGCTACACCTTC. This encodes CASSPGTVYGYTF.

This clone was observed once. The chain carries TRBV6-5 and TRBJ1-2; 7 bases line up with TRBD1. From germline, CDR1 is MNHEY and CDR2 SVGAGI. The V segment lost 2 bases and the J segment 8 bases; nucleotides outside the gene matches: 8. The CDR3 is 14 residues long. CDR3 protein: CASSYRSRQGGYTF. The CDR3 nucleotides are TGTGCCAGCAGTTACCGCTCACGACAGGGCGGCTACACCTTC.

The CDR3 coding sequence is TGCAGCGTTGGTGGGGCGGGACTAGCGGCGAATGAGCAGTTCTTC. As protein: CSVGGAGLAANEQFF. J is TRBJ2-1 and V is TRBV29-1, with 11 bases matching TRBD2. This CDR3 has 15 residues. J was trimmed by 7 bases and V by 4 bases; bases with no gene match: 9. CDR1 and CDR2 (germline): SQVTM, ANQGSEA.

The chain links TRBV11-2 to TRBJ2-1, with 7 bases that match TRBD2. V was clipped by 2 bases and J by 5 bases; unmatched bases: 9. Looked up from germline, CDR1 is SGHAT and CDR2 is FQNNGV. This CDR3 region has 16 residues. The CDR3 reads CASSLSWREFDNEQFF. The CDR3 DNA reads TGTGCCAGCAGCTTAAGCTGGCGGGAGTTTGACAATGAGCAGTTCTTC.

This clone was counted only a few times. V gene TRBV2 combines with J gene TRBJ1-1; tentatively, D is TRBD1 (5 bases). V lost 6 bases, J lost 5 bases, and 13 bases lay in between. The CDR3 is made up of 13 amino acids. Germline V lookup: CDR1 SNHLY, CDR2 FYNNEI. The CDR3, as DNA: TGTGCCAGCAGGTTCCGTGGGGGGACTGAAGCTTTCTTT. This gives the protein CASRFRGGTEAFF.

This rearrangement joins TRBV28 to TRBJ1-3, with D unclear. V lost 6 bases to trimming and J lost 1 base, with 7 bases between them. The CDR3 has 13 amino acids. Germline V CDR1 and CDR2: MDHEN, SYDVKM. The CDR3 bases are TGTGCCAGCAGAGGCGGGTCTGGAAACACCATATATTTT. Protein: CASRGGSGNTIYF.

V gene TRBV6-1 combines with J gene TRBJ1-4; 7 nucleotides align to TRBD1. The germline CDR1 and CDR2 sequences are MNHNS and SASEGT. With V trimmed by 5 bases and J by 5 bases, 5 bases remained unmatched. The CDR3 has 14 amino acids. CDR3 coding DNA: TGTGCCAGCAGTAGGGGACAGTCGAATGAAAAACTGTTTTTT. This encodes CASSRGQSNEKLFF.

V gene TRBV5-1 combines with J gene TRBJ2-1; 9 bases align to TRBD2. Germline V gene sequence: CDR1 SGHRS, CDR2 YFSETQ. J lost 4 bases, V lost 0 bases, and 5 bases had no gene match. This CDR3 comprises 16 residues. The CDR3 region is CASSLATGLAYNEQFF. Written as DNA, the CDR3 is TGCGCCAGCAGCTTGGCCACGGGACTAGCTTACAATGAGCAGTTCTTC.

V usage is TRBV2 and J usage is TRBJ1-3, with a weak D call TRBD1 (5 bases). V was cut by 6 bases and J by 0 bases, with 15 bases left in between. The CDR3 is 16 amino acids. Germline CDR1 and CDR2: SNHLY and FYNNEI. CDR3 nucleotides: TGTGCCAGCAGCGGTCGACAGAGACTCTCTGGAAACACCATATATTTT. Translated, it gives CASSGRQRLSGNTIYF.

The gene calls are TRBV6-5 and TRBJ1-1, with a possible D match to TRBD1 (6 bases). The CDR3 length is 14 residues. Germline V gene data show CDR1 as MNHEY and CDR2 as SVGAGI. Trimming left V 6 bases short and J 2 bases short, with 13 bases between. CDR3 protein: CASRAPGTNTEAFF. The CDR3, as DNA: TGTGCCAGCAGGGCTCCCGGGACAAACACTGAAGCTTTCTTT.

This clone was seen a handful of times. This chain connects TRBV10-3 to TRBJ1-1; 10 bases agree with TRBD1. CDR3 size: 14 residues. J lost 5 bases, V lost 6 bases, and 6 bases had no gene match. The germline V gene encodes CDR1 ENHRY and CDR2 SYGVKD. This chain's CDR3 is CAIRKPGQGTEAFF. Written as DNA, the CDR3 is TGTGCCATCAGGAAACCGGGACAGGGGACTGAAGCTTTCTTT.

The CDR3 region is CAWSDILGQGVQPQHF. The DNA of the CDR3 is TGTGCCTGGAGCGATATCCTAGGACAGGGGGTTCAGCCCCAGCATTTT. The rearrangement links TRBV30 to TRBJ1-5; 10 nucleotides agree with TRBD1. The CDR3 length is 16 residues. V shed 3 bases and J 6 bases; nucleotides not matched to a gene: 11. The germline CDR1 and CDR2 sequences are GTSNPN and SVGIG (reference sequence).